This entry lists 32 T cell receptor beta chains sequenced from one sample in a study of T-cell reconstitution after alpha-beta-depleted transplantation in children. TCRbeta library preparation incorporated unique molecular identifiers. TCRdb re-called the PCR reads with MiXCR, one entry per CDR3 protein. The sample records some 260,000 distinct CDR3 sequences, roughly a quarter being singletons. The sample here was PBMCs, mostly from graft donor cells, taken 360 days after TCRalphabeta/CD19-depleted stem cell transplant. The source is a female patient aged 2-10 years who had a stem cell transplant for congenital amegakaryocytic thrombocytopenia, so the T cells may come from the graft donor.

There are many counts of this clonotype. CDR3 nucleotide sequence: TGCAGCGCCGGGGGACAGGGGAGACCGCAGTATTTT. Protein sequence: CSAGGQGRPQYF. The V gene is TRBV29-1, the J gene TRBJ2-3; TRBD1 aligns across 10 bases. This CDR3 comprises 12 residues. The ends lost 7 bases at V and 10 bases at J; junction bases unmatched: 8. The germline V gene encodes CDR1 SQVTM and CDR2 ANQGSEA.

This clonotype has only a few counts. V is TRBV6-2 or TRBV6-3 and J is TRBJ2-1, with D possibly TRBD2 on 6 matching bases. Trimming took 0 bases from V and 8 from J, leaving 20 bases between them. The CDR3 spans 17 residues. CDR1 MNHEY and CDR2 SVGEGT come from the germline V gene. This chain's CDR3 is CASSYSRYSVTGDEQFF. CDR3 coding DNA: TGTGCCAGCAGTTACTCTAGATATAGCGTAACGGGAGATGAGCAGTTCTTC.

This rearrangement joins TRBV7-9 to TRBJ2-2; no clear D. V was cut by 3 bases and J by 3 bases, with 11 bases left in between. The length of the CDR3 is 15 residues. The V gene's germline CDR1 is SEHNR and CDR2 FQNEAQ (reference sequence). The CDR3 DNA is TGTGCCAGCAGCTTCAAAACAAGAGACACCGGGGAGCTGTTTTTT. Protein sequence: CASSFKTRDTGELFF.

The genes are TRBV5-1 and TRBJ1-6; D unresolved. V was cut by 4 bases and J by 7 bases, with 9 bases left in between. Germline lookup yields CDR1 SGHRS and CDR2 YFSETQ. The length of the CDR3 is 13 residues. CDR3 sequence: CASSEGRNSPLHF. CDR3 DNA: TGCGCCAGCAGCGAAGGACGGAATTCACCCCTCCACTTT. Full variable domain (rest looked up from reference TRBV5-1 and TRBJ1-6): KAGVTQTPRYLIKTRGQQVTLSCSPISGHRSVSWYQQTPGQGLQFLFEYFSETQRNKGNFPGRFSGRQFSNSRSEMNVSTLELGDSALYLCASSEGRNSPLHFGNGTRLTVT.

V usage is TRBV7-3 and J usage is TRBJ1-2; D perhaps matches TRBD1 (5 bases). With 1 base removed from V and 9 bases from J, the gap between germline ends came to 12 bases. Germline V gene lookup returns CDR1 SGHTA and CDR2 FQGTGA. This CDR3 has 13 residues. The CDR3 sequence: CASSLIPGISYTF. In nucleotides, the CDR3 is TGTGCCAGCAGCTTAATTCCAGGGATAAGCTACACCTTC. The complete variable domain, with remaining parts taken from reference TRBV7-3 and TRBJ1-2, reads GAGVSQTPSNKVTEKGKYVELRCDPISGHTALYWYRQSLGQGPEFLIYFQGTGAADDSGLPNDRFFAVRPEGSVSTLKIQRTERGDSAVYLCASSLIPGISYTFGSGTRLTVV.

In this sample, this clonotype turned up a few times. The CDR3 DNA is TGTGCCAGCAGCCACGGACGCCGGGGTAGGGCTGAAGCTTTCTTT. It is translated as CASSHGRRGRAEAFF. This sequence joins TRBV3-1 and TRBJ1-1; D is unresolved. The CDR3 contains 15 residues. The germline V and J ends were trimmed by 3 bases and 6 bases, with 17 bases remaining between them. Per germline, CDR1 LGHDT and CDR2 YNNKEL (reference sequence).

This sequence joins TRBV6-1 and TRBJ1-1; 7 bases are a match to TRBD1. The CDR3 covers 14 residues. From germline, CDR1 is MNHNS and CDR2 SASEGT. Trimming removed 3 bases from V and 4 bases from J; junction bases left unmatched: 5. CDR3 coding DNA: TGTGCCAGCAGTGAGGACAGGTCGACCACTGAAGCTTTCTTT. Translated, it gives CASSEDRSTTEAFF.

This clonotype was observed a few times. The V gene is TRBV2, the J gene TRBJ2-1, with TRBD1 identical over 7 bases. The CDR3 runs to 14 residues. With 6 bases clipped from V and 3 bases from J, the junction kept 5 bases outside the gene matches. The V gene's germline CDR1 is SNHLY and CDR2 FYNNEI. The CDR3 protein is CASRRQGLYNEQFF. The DNA for the CDR3 is TGTGCCAGCAGGAGACAGGGTCTCTACAATGAGCAGTTCTTC. The whole variable domain, filled in from reference TRBV2 and TRBJ2-1, reads EPEVTQTPSHQVTQMGQEVILRCVPISNHLYFYWYRQILGQKVEFLVSFYNNEISEKSEIFDDQFSVERPDGSNFTLKIRSTKLEDSAMYFCASRRQGLYNEQFFGPGTRLTVL.

The chain combines TRBV24-1 with TRBJ2-7; the D gene is possibly TRBD2 (6 bases). The V end lost 0 bases, the J end lost 5 bases, and 7 bases lay between the germline ends. This CDR3 contains 13 residues. Germline-derived CDR1 and CDR2 are KGHDR and SFDVKD. CDR3 sequence (DNA): TGTGCCACCAGTGATTTGGGCGGGGACGAGCAGTACTTC. It codes for CATSDLGGDEQYF.

The chain joins TRBV27 to TRBJ1-5, with D uncertain. The CDR3 sequence is 16 residues long. The V gene's germline CDR1 is MNHEY and CDR2 SMNVEV (reference sequence). The V end lost 2 bases, the J end lost 2 bases, and 13 bases lay between the germline ends. In nucleotides, the CDR3 is TGTGCCAGCAGTTTAAATGGATTCGATGGCAATCAGCCCCAGCATTTT. This gives the protein CASSLNGFDGNQPQHF.

This clonotype was detected ten times or more. This chain connects TRBV29-1 to TRBJ2-5; no reliable D call. CDR1 SQVTM and CDR2 ANQGSEA come from the germline V gene. The length of the CDR3 is 15 residues. V was trimmed by 0 bases and J by 3 bases, leaving 14 bases between them. The CDR3 DNA reads TGCAGCGTTGAAGATATGGTTAGGGTGGAAGAGACCCAGTACTTC. It codes for CSVEDMVRVEETQYF.

This chain uses TRBV12-3 or TRBV12-4 with TRBJ2-2; D ambiguous. The CDR3 runs to 14 residues. V lost 3 bases and J lost 6, with 11 bases in between. CDR3: CASSFWESAGELFF. CDR3 DNA: TGTGCCAGCAGTTTCTGGGAATCGGCCGGGGAGCTGTTTTTT.

In its sample, this clonotype was seen a few times. V usage is TRBV10-3 and J usage is TRBJ2-5; TRBD2 aligns across 7 bases. J gave up 2 bases and V 3 bases, and 6 bases lay outside the gene matches. This CDR3 has 15 residues. CDR1 and CDR2 (germline): ENHRY, SYGVKD. DNA of the CDR3: TGTGCCATCAGTGAAGGCGCTAGCGGACAAGAGACCCAGTACTTC. It is translated as CAISEGASGQETQYF.

A remark on this clonotype: At one end, the junction sequence differs from germline, possibly due to a read error. The J gene is TRBJ1-2, the V gene TRBV11-2; no reliable D call. This CDR3 spans 12 amino acids. The germline gives CDR1 SGHAT, CDR2 FQNNGV. The CDR3 DNA is TGTGCCAGCAGCTTAGATAACCATGGCTACACCTTC. This sequence encodes CASSLDNHGYTF. Full variable domain (outside the CDR3, taken from reference TRBV11-2 and TRBJ1-2): EAGVAQSPRYKIIEKRQSVAFWCNPISGHATLYWYQQILGQGPKLLIQFQNNGVVDDSQLPKDRFSAERLKGVDSTLKIQPAKLEDSAVYLCASSLDNHGYTFGSGTRLTVV.

In its sample, this clonotype was seen a few times. V is TRBV24-1 and J is TRBJ2-1; the D is unclear. Germline V CDR1 and CDR2: KGHDR, SFDVKD. With 3 bases removed from V and 11 bases from J, the gap between germline ends came to 7 bases. The CDR3 extends over 11 amino acids. CDR3 residues: CATSDLGKQFF. CDR3 bases: TGTGCCACCAGTGATCTGGGGAAGCAGTTCTTC.

This clonotype came up a few times. The rearrangement joins TRBV12-3 or TRBV12-4 to TRBJ2-7; D is ambiguous. CDR3 length: 10 residues. Trimming took off 7 bases at V and 4 bases at J, with 5 bases between the two ends. In DNA form, the CDR3 reads TGTGCCAGCATTTTGTACGAGCAGTACTTC. It translates to CASILYEQYF.

This chain uses TRBV29-1 with TRBJ2-5, with D possibly being TRBD2 (5 bases). Trimming pared 5 bases from V and 0 bases from J, leaving 10 bases between. Germline-derived CDR1 and CDR2 are SQVTM and ANQGSEA. This CDR3 has 13 residues. CDR3 DNA sequence: TGCAGCGTTTGGGCGGGTAACCAAGAGACCCAGTACTTC. This sequence encodes CSVWAGNQETQYF.

The V gene is TRBV12-3 or TRBV12-4, the J gene TRBJ2-6; 10 positions agree with TRBD1. This CDR3 is built from 17 residues. The J segment lost 0 bases and the V segment lost 4 bases, leaving 3 bases of the junction unmatched. The CDR3 protein is CASSSGQGSSGANVLTF. The CDR3 nucleotides are TGTGCCAGCAGTTCGGGACAGGGGAGCTCTGGGGCCAACGTCCTGACTTTC.

The chain couples TRBV7-2 to TRBJ1-2; weak D call: TRBD1 (6 bases). Germline V lookup: CDR1 SGHTA, CDR2 FQGNSA. Trimming shortened V by 4 bases and J by 3 bases, and 18 bases separated the two germline ends. CDR3 size: 16 residues. The CDR3 DNA is TGTGCCAGCAGCTCAGGGATCTACAGGGAATACTATGGCTACACCTTC. Residues: CASSSGIYREYYGYTF.

This clonotype occurred a few times. The chain joins TRBV10-3 to TRBJ1-5, with no clear D. Germline V gene sequence: CDR1 ENHRY, CDR2 SYGVKD. There are 16 residues in the CDR3. Trimming shortened V by 0 bases and J by 2 bases, and 11 bases separated the two germline ends. The CDR3 is CAISESGVMGNQPQHF. CDR3 DNA sequence: TGTGCCATCAGTGAGTCAGGTGTTATGGGCAATCAGCCCCAGCATTTT.

The chain employs TRBV16 and TRBJ1-3; 7 positions match TRBD1. Germline CDR1 is KGHSY and CDR2 is FQNENV. Unmatched junction bases numbered 9, after V lost 4 bases and J lost 3 bases. The CDR3 length is 16 residues. CDR3 residues: CASSPRQGSSGNTIYF. CDR3 DNA sequence: TGTGCCAGCAGCCCGCGACAGGGAAGTAGTGGAAACACCATATATTTT.

Only a few counts were recorded for this clonotype. This chain joins TRBV7-9 and TRBJ1-2; no reliable D call. CDR1 is SEHNR and CDR2 is FQNEAQ in the germline V gene (reference sequence). This CDR3 is 11 amino acids long. Trimming took 5 bases from V and 0 from J, leaving 1 base between them. This CDR3 is CASSANYGYTF. CDR3 coding DNA: TGTGCCAGCAGCGCTAACTATGGCTACACCTTC.

V is TRBV24-1 and J is TRBJ2-1; TRBD2 aligns across 15 bases. V was pared by 5 bases and J by 10 bases, with 11 bases of the junction left unmatched. Per germline, CDR1 KGHDR and CDR2 SFDVKD. The CDR3 covers 17 residues. In DNA, the CDR3 is TGTGCCACCAGTGTTTCTGGACTAGCGGGAGGGACGCTAGAGCAGTTCTTC. Translation: CATSVSGLAGGTLEQFF.

This clonotype showed up just a few times. The chain carries TRBV7-2 and TRBJ1-5; TRBD1 is a possible D gene (5 bases). The CDR3 extends over 15 amino acids. CDR1 SGHTA and CDR2 FQGNSA come from the germline V gene. The V end was cut by 2 bases, the J end by 13 bases, with 21 bases between. The CDR3 nucleotides read TGTGCCAGCAGCTTACCTTCAGGGCTGGCGGGCGCTCAGCATTTT. Amino acids: CASSLPSGLAGAQHF.

This clonotype was seen only a few times. The chain links TRBV6-1 to TRBJ2-1, with 7 bases that match TRBD1. J was trimmed by 8 bases and V by 6 bases; bases with no gene match: 7. Germline CDR1 MNHNS, CDR2 SASEGT. There are 13 residues in the CDR3. Here the CDR3 DNA reads TGTGCCAGCAGAGAGACAGGGTTGGATGAGCAGTTCTTC. This codes for CASRETGLDEQFF.

This clonotype came up a few times. The rearrangement uses TRBV11-2 and TRBJ2-2; perhaps D is TRBD1 or TRBD2 (5 bases each). The germline gives CDR1 SGHAT, CDR2 FQNNGV. The V and J ends lost 0 bases and 4 bases respectively, with 18 bases between them. This CDR3 has 18 amino acids. The CDR3 nucleotides read TGTGCCAGCAGCTTAGATCTTCCCGGGACCCCACTCACCGGGGAGCTGTTTTTT. Amino acids: CASSLDLPGTPLTGELFF.

The genes are TRBV2 and TRBJ2-1; TRBD2 agrees at 11 bases. The CDR3 consists of 14 residues. The junction had 7 bases not matched to a gene; V was cut back by 9 bases and J by 6 bases. CDR1 and CDR2 (germline): SNHLY, FYNNEI. The CDR3 here is CASQTSGKSNEQFF. Written as DNA, the CDR3 is TGTGCCAGTCAGACTAGCGGGAAAAGCAATGAGCAGTTCTTC.

The rearrangement joins TRBV7-2 to TRBJ2-7; no clear D gene. Germline CDR1 and CDR2: SGHTA and FQGNSA. This CDR3 region has 14 residues. The V and J ends lost 3 bases and 3 bases respectively, with 12 bases between them. DNA of the CDR3: TGTGCCAGCAGCTTTCCTTCCCCGGGCTACGAGCAGTACTTC. Protein sequence: CASSFPSPGYEQYF.

This chain uses TRBV28 with TRBJ1-4; 7 bases match TRBD1. The CDR3 has 13 residues. V dropped 5 bases and J dropped 4; count of bases not matched to a gene: 1. Germline V gene data show CDR1 as MDHEN and CDR2 as SYDVKM. Written as DNA, the CDR3 is TGTGCCAGCAGTCGGGACAGTAATGAAAAACTGTTTTTT. Amino acid sequence: CASSRDSNEKLFF.

In its sample, this clonotype was seen many times. The V gene is TRBV29-1, the J gene TRBJ1-4; no firm D call. Germline CDR1 SQVTM, CDR2 ANQGSEA. Trimming removed 6 bases from V and 8 bases from J, with 16 bases in between. The CDR3 has 13 residues. CDR3 loop: CSVAYRATEKLFF. CDR3 nucleotide sequence: TGCAGCGTGGCTTACCGGGCTACCGAAAAACTGTTTTTT.

V gene TRBV7-9 combines with J gene TRBJ1-1; TRBD1 is a possible D gene (5 bases). Germline assignment: CDR1 SEHNR and CDR2 FQNEAQ (reference sequence). The V end was cut by 1 base, the J end by 1 base, with 16 bases between. This CDR3 is built from 17 residues. DNA of the CDR3: TGTGCCAGCAGCTTAGGGCCCGGGGCAGGACAGAACACTGAAGCTTTCTTT. Protein: CASSLGPGAGQNTEAFF.

For this clonotype: It is likely a read error, because the conserved phenylalanine at the end of the CDR3 is missing. The limits of the CDR3 on the DNA are not certain, so only TCRdb's listed CDR3 is given. The genes are TRBV7-9 and TRBJ1-2. The CDR3 is made up of 12 amino acids, end residues included. The germline CDR1 and CDR2 sequences are SEHNR and FQNEAQ (reference sequence). The CDR3 is CASSLSVGPLFP.